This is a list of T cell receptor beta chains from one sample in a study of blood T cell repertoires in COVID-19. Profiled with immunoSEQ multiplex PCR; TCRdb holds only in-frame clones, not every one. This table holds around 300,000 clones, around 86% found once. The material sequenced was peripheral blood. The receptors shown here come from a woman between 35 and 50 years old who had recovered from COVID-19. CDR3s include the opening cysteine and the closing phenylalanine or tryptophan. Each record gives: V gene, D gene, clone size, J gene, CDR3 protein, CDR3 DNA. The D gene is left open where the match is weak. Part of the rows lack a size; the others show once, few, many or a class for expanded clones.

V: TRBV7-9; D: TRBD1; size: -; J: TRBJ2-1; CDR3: CASSPGTGANEQFF; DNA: TGTGCCAGCAGCCCCGGGACAGGAGCTAATGAGCAGTTCTTC
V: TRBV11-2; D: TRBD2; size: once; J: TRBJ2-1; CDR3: CASSLAGGGSGSYNEQFF; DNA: TGTGCCAGCAGCTTAGCGGGAGGAGGCAGCGGCTCCTACAATGAGCAGTTCTTC
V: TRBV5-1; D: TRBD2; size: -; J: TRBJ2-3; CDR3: CASSRLAGDTDTQYF; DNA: TGCGCCAGCAGCAGATTAGCGGGGGACACAGATACGCAGTATTTT
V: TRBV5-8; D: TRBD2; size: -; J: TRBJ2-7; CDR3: CASSQPGLAGKATYEQYF; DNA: TGTGCCAGCAGCCAACCGGGACTAGCGGGAAAGGCAACCTACGAGCAGTACTTC
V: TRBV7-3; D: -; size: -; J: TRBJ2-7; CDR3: CASSLIGGSTGIYF; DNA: TGTGCCAGCAGCTTAATAGGCGGGTCTACGGGGATATACTTC
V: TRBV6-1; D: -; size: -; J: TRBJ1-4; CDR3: CASSEGSGEEKLFF; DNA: TGTGCCAGCAGTGAAGGATCAGGGGAGGAAAAACTGTTTTTT
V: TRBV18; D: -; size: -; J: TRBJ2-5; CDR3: CASSFSVLETQYF; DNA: TGTGCCAGCTCGTTCAGTGTCCTAGAGACCCAGTACTTC
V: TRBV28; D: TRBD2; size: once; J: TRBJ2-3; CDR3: CASSSPGLAGEIDTQYF; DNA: TGTGCCAGCAGTTCTCCGGGACTAGCGGGAGAGATAGATACGCAGTATTTT
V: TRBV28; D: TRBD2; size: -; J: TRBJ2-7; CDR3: CASSFGGSLGEQYF; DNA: TGTGCCAGCAGTTTCGGCGGGAGTCTTGGCGAGCAGTACTTC
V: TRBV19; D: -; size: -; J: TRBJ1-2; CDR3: CASSDGGWGANYGYTF; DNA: TGTGCCAGTAGTGATGGGGGCTGGGGAGCTAACTATGGCTACACCTTC
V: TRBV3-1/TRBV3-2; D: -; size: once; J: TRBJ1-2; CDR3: CASSQDLQGRGYGYTF; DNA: TGTGCCAGCAGCCAAGATCTGCAGGGGAGAGGCTATGGCTACACCTTC
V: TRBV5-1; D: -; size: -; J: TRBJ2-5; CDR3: CASSYSRPKETQYF; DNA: TGCGCCAGCAGCTACTCTAGGCCCAAAGAGACCCAGTACTTC
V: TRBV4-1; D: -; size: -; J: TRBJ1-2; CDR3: CASSQDKTGFDYGYTF; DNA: TGCGCCAGCAGCCAAGATAAGACAGGTTTTGACTATGGCTACACCTTC
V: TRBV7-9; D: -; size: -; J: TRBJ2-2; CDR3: CASSPPATGLTGELFF; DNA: TGTGCCAGCAGCCCACCCGCGACAGGACTCACCGGGGAGCTGTTTTTT
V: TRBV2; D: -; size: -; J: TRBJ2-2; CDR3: CASSGQGPNTGELFF; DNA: TGTGCCAGCAGTGGTCAGGGCCCGAACACCGGGGAGCTGTTTTTT
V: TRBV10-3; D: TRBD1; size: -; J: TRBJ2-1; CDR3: CATSQGDYNEQFF; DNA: TGTGCCACCTCCCAGGGGGACTACAATGAGCAGTTCTTC